This TCR beta chain was retrieved from a study of blood T cells in healthy people across ages. Across the whole study: The template switching approach captured approximately one barcoded beta molecule for every two T cells. Study-level findings and limits: Age brought a roughly linear fall in TCR beta diversity measured per million T cells.

Those donating, healthy Caucasian individuals from Russia, were aged about 6 to 90. The table lists this clonotype with a few counts. Its antigen is unknown. Germline lookup yields CDR1 MNHNY and CDR2 SVGAGI (reference sequence). Between the trimmed V and J ends, which lost 5 bases and 5 bases, there was a span of 15 bases. The length of the CDR3 is 14 residues. Then a second PCR, running about 7 to 11 cycles, was carried out with a sample-barcoded 5' primer and a J-beta primer mix. The yield of each sample was at least 2.5 million CDR3-containing paired-end reads. Via MiXCR, TCRdb re-called the 5' RACE reads, giving one row per CDR3 protein. Of 1.5 million to 2 million distinct CDR3 sequences in the sample, roughly 50% were seen once.

This chain uses TRBV6-6 with TRBJ1-2; D perhaps matches TRBD1 (5 bases). This TCR was sampled from a middle-aged woman in good health. The sequencing sample was made of blood. CDR3 DNA sequence: TGTGCCAGCAGTAGAGCCGGGACGGGGTATGGCTACACCTTC. Translated, it gives CASSRAGTGYGYTF.